Presented here are 18 T cell receptor beta chains from one specimen sequenced in a study of blood T cell repertoires in COVID-19. Sequencing was performed with immunoSEQ multiplex PCR; in TCRdb, only in-frame clones are kept and a portion is missing. The sample comprises hundreds of thousands of clones, less than 85% of which are singletons, and about 2.5% rests with the top ten. Sequencing was carried out using peripheral blood. These receptors were taken from a woman aged 70 to 79 with active or convalescent COVID-19.

The chain employs TRBV6-2 or TRBV6-3 and TRBJ1-2; 7 bases are a match to TRBD1. The CDR3 sequence is 16 residues long. CDR1 MNHEY and CDR2 SVGEGT come from the germline V gene. The ends lost 2 bases at V and 4 bases at J; junction bases unmatched: 10. The CDR3 here is CASSYPRTGVTYGYTF. The DNA for the CDR3 is TGTGCCAGCAGTTACCCGAGGACAGGAGTTACCTATGGCTACACCTTC.

The chain links TRBV12-3 or TRBV12-4 to TRBJ2-7; unclear D gene. This CDR3 is 12 amino acids long. V lost 5 bases to trimming and J lost 3 bases, with 8 bases between them. CDR3 bases: TGTGCCAGCAGTCGCAACATCTACGAGCAGTACTTC. Protein: CASSRNIYEQYF.

This clone came up a few times. The chain is built from TRBV5-4 and TRBJ1-2; TRBD1 aligns across 9 bases. The J segment lost 9 bases and the V segment lost 5 bases, leaving 5 bases of the junction unmatched. Per the germline V gene, CDR1 is SGHNT and CDR2 is YYREEE (reference sequence). The CDR3 contains 12 residues. The CDR3 protein is CASSLDRGSYTF. The CDR3 coding sequence is TGTGCCAGCAGTCTAGACAGGGGGAGCTACACCTTC.

The chain couples TRBV5-1 to TRBJ2-1; D not resolved. The germline gives CDR1 SGHRS, CDR2 YFSETQ. The CDR3 runs 15 residues. The V and J ends lost 4 bases and 3 bases respectively, with 14 bases between them. Here the CDR3 DNA reads TGCGCCAGCAGCCCCGCTCGGAGTAACTACAATGAGCAGTTCTTC. It codes for CASSPARSNYNEQFF.

The chain uses TRBV6-5 and TRBJ1-1; unclear D gene. The CDR3 length is 16 residues. V lost 0 bases to trimming and J lost 1 base, with 12 bases between them. Germline lookup yields CDR1 MNHEY and CDR2 SVGAGI. This chain's CDR3 is CASSYSGRGQNTEAFF. The DNA for the CDR3 is TGTGCCAGCAGTTACTCGGGCAGAGGGCAGAACACTGAAGCTTTCTTT.

V usage is TRBV9 and J usage is TRBJ1-5; D is unresolved. The V end lost 0 bases, the J end lost 5 bases, and 6 bases lay between the germline ends. Germline V gene data show CDR1 as SGDLS and CDR2 as YYNGEE. The CDR3 is 13 amino acids. In nucleotides, the CDR3 is TGTGCCAGCAGCGTAGATAGTTATCAGCCCCAGCATTTT. This codes for CASSVDSYQPQHF.

This clone was recorded only once. The rearrangement links TRBV11-3 to TRBJ2-3; the match to TRBD2 covers 7 bases. The CDR3 length is 14 residues. Trimming at V came to 5 bases and at J to 2 bases, leaving 4 bases not matched to a gene. Germline V lookup: CDR1 SGHNT, CDR2 YENEEA. The CDR3 protein is CASSPLATTDTQYF. CDR3 sequence (DNA): TGTGCCAGCAGCCCACTAGCGACCACAGATACGCAGTATTTT.

This chain links TRBV9 with TRBJ1-2; D is perhaps TRBD1 (6 bases). CDR1 SGDLS and CDR2 YYNGEE come from the germline V gene. The CDR3 totals 15 residues. V lost 3 bases and J 6 bases, leaving 18 bases between the germline ends. CDR3 DNA: TGTGCCAGCAGCGCCGCGGGGGGGCGGAGGAATGGCTACACCTTC. This translates into CASSAAGGRRNGYTF.

J is TRBJ1-2 and V is TRBV5-4; D is perhaps TRBD1 (6 bases). The CDR3 consists of 13 residues. Between the trimmed V and J ends, which lost 5 bases and 4 bases, there was a span of 12 bases. In germline, CDR1 is SGHNT, CDR2 YYREEE (reference sequence). The CDR3 nucleotides are TGTGCCAGCAGGGCGGGGGCGCGCTATGGCTACACCTTC. Translating it yields CASRAGARYGYTF.

The table lists this clone with a count of one. This chain links TRBV7-2 with TRBJ2-7, with 7 bases matching TRBD1. V gave up 1 base and J gave up 6 bases; unmatched junction bases: 0. Germline CDR1 is SGHTA and CDR2 is FQGNSA. The CDR3 is made up of 12 amino acids. This CDR3 is CASSLGTGEQYF. The CDR3 coding sequence is TGTGCCAGCAGCTTAGGGACAGGCGAGCAGTACTTC.

V usage is TRBV30 and J usage is TRBJ2-3; 8 bases align to TRBD1. V lost 1 base to trimming and J lost 1 base; unmatched junction nucleotides: 7. This CDR3 comprises 16 residues. Germline CDR1 GTSNPN, CDR2 SVGIG (reference sequence). CDR3 residues: CAWSASRGRGTDTQYF. CDR3 DNA sequence: TGTGCCTGGAGTGCCTCCAGGGGGCGCGGCACAGATACGCAGTATTTT. The variable domain in full, with the rest retrieved from reference TRBV30 and TRBJ2-3, is SQTIHQWPATLVQPVGSPLSLECTVEGTSNPNLYWYRQAAGRGLQLLFYSVGIGQISSEVPQNLSASRPQDRQFILSSKKLLLSDSGFYLCAWSASRGRGTDTQYFGPGTRLTVL.

The V and J genes are TRBV5-1 and TRBJ1-1, with TRBD1 matching 7 bases. Germline CDR1 reads SGHRS; CDR2 reads YFSETQ. This CDR3 has 14 residues. V shed 4 bases and J 4 bases; nucleotides not matched to a gene: 7. The CDR3 region is CASSTTGIGTEAFF. The CDR3 bases are TGCGCCAGCAGCACGACAGGGATCGGCACTGAAGCTTTCTTT.

This rearrangement joins TRBV2 to TRBJ1-2, with 8 bases lining up with TRBD1. The trim removed 2 bases at V and 4 bases at J, leaving 3 bases unmatched. Germline V lookup: CDR1 SNHLY, CDR2 FYNNEI. The CDR3 length is 14 residues. The CDR3 nucleotides are TGTGCCAGCAGTGAACTGGGACAGGTCTATGGCTACACCTTC. Translated, it gives CASSELGQVYGYTF.

The J gene is TRBJ1-6, the V gene TRBV30; D ambiguous. The V gene's germline CDR1 is GTSNPN and CDR2 SVGIG (reference sequence). The CDR3 is made up of 14 amino acids. Trimming took 1 base from V and 2 from J, leaving 6 bases between them. CDR3 protein: CAWSDPAYNSPLHF. The DNA for the CDR3 is TGTGCCTGGAGTGACCCAGCCTATAATTCACCCCTCCACTTT.

This chain connects TRBV5-4 to TRBJ1-3, with 7 bases that match TRBD1. V shed 2 bases and J 1 base; nucleotides not matched to a gene: 6. CDR3 size: 16 residues. The V gene's germline CDR1 is SGHNT and CDR2 YYREEE (reference sequence). CDR3 amino acids: CASSLGGLTSGNTIYF. The CDR3 DNA reads TGTGCCAGCAGCTTAGGGGGCCTAACTTCTGGAAACACCATATATTTT.

This sequence joins TRBV18 and TRBJ2-1, with 8 bases that match TRBD2. CDR1 and CDR2 (germline): KGHSH, LQKENI. Trimming took 1 base from V and 0 from J; bases not matched to a gene: 5. The CDR3 consists of 17 residues. The CDR3 coding sequence is TGTGCCAGCTCACCACGGGGCGGGAGGAGCTCCTACAATGAGCAGTTCTTC. Residues: CASSPRGGRSSYNEQFF.

The chain recombines TRBV12-5 with TRBJ2-3, with 9 nucleotides matching TRBD1. This CDR3 region has 16 residues. The trim removed 7 bases at V and 2 bases at J, leaving 10 bases unmatched. Germline V gene sequence: CDR1 LGHNT, CDR2 FRNRAP. The CDR3 DNA follows: TGTGCTAGTGATCTCGGGACAGGGTTCCCCACAGATACGCAGTATTTT. Translated, it gives CASDLGTGFPTDTQYF.

This sequence joins TRBV28 and TRBJ2-1; 16 nucleotides match TRBD2. CDR1 is MDHEN, CDR2 SYDVKM, per germline. There are 17 residues in the CDR3. The V segment lost 4 bases and the J segment 9 bases; nucleotides outside the gene matches: 9. The CDR3 sequence is CASSSGTSGRGIAEQFF. Here the CDR3 DNA reads TGTGCCAGCAGTTCCGGGACTAGCGGGAGGGGGATTGCTGAGCAGTTCTTC.